The 5 T cell receptor beta chains reported below all come from one sample, sequenced in a study of CD8 T cells in ankylosing spondylitis. TCRdb re-derived calls from the 5' RACE reads in MiXCR, one entry per CDR3 protein. The sample shows under 450,000 distinct CDR3 sequences, more than 20% of them seen only once. The sample was blood, either unsorted or a sorted T cell fraction (not recorded which). These receptors were taken from a male donor with ankylosing spondylitis or in good health (not recorded which).

This clonotype was seen at least ten times. The chain has TRBV5-1 and TRBJ1-6; possibly TRBD1 for D (5 bases). The CDR3 runs to 13 residues. Trimming removed 2 bases at V and 13 bases at J, with 13 bases between. Germline CDR1 is SGHRS and CDR2 is YFSETQ. CDR3 residues: CASSFEGSDPLHF. The CDR3 DNA reads TGCGCCAGCAGCTTCGAGGGGTCTGACCCCCTCCACTTT.

The chain carries TRBV30 and TRBJ2-3; 10 bases are shared with TRBD2. Germline V gives CDR1 GTSNPN, CDR2 SVGIG (reference sequence). V lost 4 bases and J lost 2; bases outside the gene matches: 6. The CDR3 consists of 15 residues. This CDR3 reads CAWNPLAGNTDTQYF. In DNA, the CDR3 is TGTGCCTGGAACCCACTAGCGGGGAACACAGATACGCAGTATTTT.

This clonotype showed up just a few times. The rearrangement links TRBV11-1 to TRBJ2-1, with no clear D. Looked up from germline, CDR1 is SGHAT and CDR2 is FQDESV (reference sequence). V dropped 2 bases and J dropped 8 bases, with 16 bases sitting between them. The CDR3 sequence is 15 residues long. CDR3 in amino acids: CASSLRPATPHEQFF. The DNA for the CDR3 is TGTGCCAGCAGCTTACGTCCGGCTACTCCCCATGAGCAGTTCTTC.

This clonotype was seen more than once but under ten times. Because it lacks the conserved phenylalanine or tryptophan at the end, this CDR3 is likely a read error. No DNA is shown, since the ends of the CDR3 on it are uncertain; the CDR3 is the one TCRdb lists. The chain has TRBV6-1 and TRBJ2-1; the table gives TRBD1 as D, unverified against the DNA. The CDR3 has 12 residues if both end residues are counted. CDR1 is MNHNS and CDR2 is SASEGT in the germline V gene. This CDR3 is CASSEAGWGPGI.

This clonotype was picked up a small number of times. The genes are TRBV28 and TRBJ2-7; the match to TRBD2 covers 9 bases. The CDR3 length is 15 residues. CDR1 and CDR2 from the germline V gene are MDHEN and SYDVKM. V lost 7 bases and J lost 0; bases outside the gene matches: 7. CDR3 DNA sequence: TGTGCCAGCAAGAGGGAGCGGGGGGCCTCCTACGAGCAGTACTTC. Translated, it gives CASKRERGASYEQYF. The full variable domain, in which reference TRBV28 and TRBJ2-7 provide the parts outside the CDR3, is DVKVTQSSRYLVKRTGEKVFLECVQDMDHENMFWYRQDPGLGLRLIYFSYDVKMKEKGDIPEGYSVSREKKERFSLILESASTNQTSMYLCASKRERGASYEQYFGPGTRLTVT.